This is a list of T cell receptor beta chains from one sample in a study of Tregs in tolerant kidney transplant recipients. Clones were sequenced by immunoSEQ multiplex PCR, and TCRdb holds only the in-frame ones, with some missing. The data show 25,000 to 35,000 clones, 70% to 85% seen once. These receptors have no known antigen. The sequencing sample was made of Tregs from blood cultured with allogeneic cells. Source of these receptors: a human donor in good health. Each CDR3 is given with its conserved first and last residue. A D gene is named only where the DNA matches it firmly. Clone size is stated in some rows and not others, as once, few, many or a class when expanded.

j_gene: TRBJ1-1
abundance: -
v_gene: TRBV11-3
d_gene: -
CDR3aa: CASSLGANTEAFF

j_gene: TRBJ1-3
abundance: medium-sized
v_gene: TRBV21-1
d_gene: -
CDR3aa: CASSKALGRASGNTIYF

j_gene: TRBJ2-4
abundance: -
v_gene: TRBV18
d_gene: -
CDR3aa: CASSTANVAKNIQYF

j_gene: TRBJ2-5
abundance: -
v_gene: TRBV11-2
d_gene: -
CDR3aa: CASSLVGGETQYF

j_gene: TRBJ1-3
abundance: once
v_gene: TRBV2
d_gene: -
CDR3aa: CASSEALGRLGSGNTIYF

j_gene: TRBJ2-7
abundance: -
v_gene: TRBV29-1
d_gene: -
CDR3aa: CSVEDGSYVQYF

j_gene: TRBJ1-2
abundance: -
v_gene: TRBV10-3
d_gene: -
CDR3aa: CASSYSPASFYGYTF

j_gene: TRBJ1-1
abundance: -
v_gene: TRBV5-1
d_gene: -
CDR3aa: CASSLEWRGVEAFF

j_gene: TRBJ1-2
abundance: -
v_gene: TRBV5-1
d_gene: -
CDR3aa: CASSLGGSSGYTF

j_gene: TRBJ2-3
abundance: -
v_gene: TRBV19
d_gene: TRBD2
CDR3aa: CAPRRGGPISTDTQYF

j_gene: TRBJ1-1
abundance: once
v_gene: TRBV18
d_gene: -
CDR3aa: CASSPRDLEEAFF

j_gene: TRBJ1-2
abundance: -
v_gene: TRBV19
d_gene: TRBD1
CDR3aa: CASSQGTDHGYTF

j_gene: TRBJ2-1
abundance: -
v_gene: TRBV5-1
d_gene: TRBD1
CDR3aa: CASSLRAGTGGSEQFF

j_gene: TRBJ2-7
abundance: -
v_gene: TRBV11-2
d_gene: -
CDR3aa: CAIQGYEQYF

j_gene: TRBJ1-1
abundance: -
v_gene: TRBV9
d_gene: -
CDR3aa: CASSVGRNTEAFF

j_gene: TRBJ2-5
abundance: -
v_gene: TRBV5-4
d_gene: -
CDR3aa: CASSTTKAQYF